The 26 T cell receptor beta chains below come from one sample, sequenced in a study of T cell repertoires in cytomegalovirus infection. TCRdb used MiXCR to reprocess the reads, holding one entry per CDR3 protein. The sample includes 500,000 or so distinct CDR3 sequences, 15% to 20% seen only once; the top ten take about 24%. Sequencing was performed on CD8+ T cells from PBMCs. These receptors were obtained from a human donor in good health (CMV status not recorded). Some clones in this sample may be carry-over from other donors' samples.

This clonotype was counted at least ten times. CDR3 DNA sequence: TGTGCCAGCAGTGTTTTGATGACAGGGAAAGCTAAGCCTAATGAAAAACTGTTTTTT. It yields the protein CASSVLMTGKAKPNEKLFF. The V and J genes are TRBV28 and TRBJ1-4; 7 bases agree with TRBD1. CDR1 and CDR2 from the germline V gene are MDHEN and SYDVKM. The CDR3 consists of 19 residues. V shed 5 bases and J 3 bases; nucleotides not matched to a gene: 18.

This clonotype was counted a few times. The chain links TRBV4-1 to TRBJ1-2; TRBD1 agrees at 8 bases. This CDR3 is built from 15 residues. Trimming took 1 base from V and 0 from J; bases not matched to a gene: 1. Germline V gene data show CDR1 as MGHRA and CDR2 as YSYEKL. The CDR3 coding sequence is TGCGCCAGCAGCCAAGTACAGGGGGCTAACTATGGCTACACCTTC. Its translation is CASSQVQGANYGYTF.

The chain links TRBV27 to TRBJ2-7; D not resolved. V gave up 4 bases and J gave up 1 base, with 14 bases separating them. Germline lookup yields CDR1 MNHEY and CDR2 SMNVEV (reference sequence). The CDR3 contains 15 residues. The chain's CDR3 is CASSSAETLSYEQYF. CDR3 coding DNA: TGTGCCAGCAGTTCCGCGGAAACCTTATCCTACGAGCAGTACTTC.

The chain has TRBV24-1 and TRBJ2-2; 9 nucleotides align to TRBD1. J lost 4 bases, V lost 3 bases, and 5 bases had no gene match. This CDR3 region has 16 residues. In germline, CDR1 is KGHDR, CDR2 SFDVKD. The CDR3 coding sequence is TGTGCCACCAGTGATCGGGACAGGGCGGGCACCGGGGAGCTGTTTTTT. It is translated as CATSDRDRAGTGELFF.

This clonotype was seen more than once but under ten times. The CDR3 loop is CASSLGPLYTGELFF. In nucleotides, the CDR3 is TGTGCCAGCAGCCTCGGACCCCTCTACACCGGGGAGCTGTTTTTT. The chain is built from TRBV12-3 or TRBV12-4 and TRBJ2-2; D call uncertain. V was shortened by 6 bases and J by 3 bases, with 14 bases between the two germline ends. This CDR3 spans 15 amino acids.

This clonotype was observed many times. V and J are TRBV12-5 and TRBJ2-3, with D perhaps TRBD1 (6 bases). The CDR3 has 15 amino acids. Between the trimmed V and J ends, which lost 6 bases and 1 base, there was a span of 14 bases. In germline, CDR1 is LGHNT, CDR2 FRNRAP. DNA for the CDR3: TGTGCTAGTGGCACTGGGGGCACCCGCACAGATACGCAGTATTTT. It is translated as CASGTGGTRTDTQYF.

This clonotype was seen only a few times. The chain links TRBV13 to TRBJ2-7; 7 bases line up with TRBD2. Trimming took 3 bases from V and 0 from J; bases not matched to a gene: 11. This CDR3 has 17 residues. Per germline, CDR1 PRHDT and CDR2 FYEKMQ (reference sequence). As DNA, the CDR3 is TGTGCCAGCAGCTTTAAGAGGGAGGGCCGACGCTCCTACGAGCAGTACTTC. Protein sequence: CASSFKREGRRSYEQYF.

This clonotype was seen a handful of times. CDR3: CASSHRQGGSPLHF. The CDR3 coding sequence is TGCGCCAGCAGCCACCGACAGGGGGGTTCACCCCTCCACTTT. V gene TRBV4-1 combines with J gene TRBJ1-6; 9 positions match TRBD1. The CDR3 consists of 14 residues. Germline V lookup: CDR1 MGHRA, CDR2 YSYEKL. J was trimmed by 9 bases and V by 3 bases; bases with no gene match: 3.

This clonotype was seen many times. The chain joins TRBV7-9 to TRBJ1-3; 12 bases map to TRBD1. J lost 3 bases, V lost 4 bases, and 4 bases had no gene match. Per the germline V gene, CDR1 is SEHNR and CDR2 is FQNEAQ (reference sequence). The CDR3 extends over 16 amino acids. CDR3: CASSSGQGAFGNTIYF. Written as DNA, the CDR3 is TGTGCCAGCAGCTCGGGACAGGGGGCATTTGGAAACACCATATATTTT.

This clonotype has at least ten counts. The chain is built from TRBV12-3 or TRBV12-4 and TRBJ2-3; D is uncertain. The germline V and J ends were trimmed by 3 bases and 0 bases, with 7 bases remaining between them. The CDR3 length is 14 residues. The CDR3 nucleotides read TGTGCCAGCAGTTTTGCGATTAGCACAGATACGCAGTATTTT. It encodes CASSFAISTDTQYF.

The chain carries TRBV4-1 and TRBJ1-1; D is perhaps TRBD1 (5 bases). The germline V gene has CDR1 MGHRA and CDR2 YSYEKL. Trimming removed 0 bases at V and 11 bases at J, with 16 bases between. CDR3 length equals 14 residues. CDR3 amino acids: CASSQDSGINGAFF. The CDR3, as DNA: TGCGCCAGCAGCCAAGATTCAGGGATAAACGGCGCTTTCTTT.

This clonotype has a count of ten or more. The genes are TRBV3-1 and TRBJ2-5; D is unresolved. This CDR3 comprises 15 residues. The germline V gene has CDR1 LGHDT and CDR2 YNNKEL (reference sequence). V lost 1 base to trimming and J lost 0 bases, with 9 bases between them. The CDR3 protein is CASSQVRAYQETQYF. The CDR3 nucleotides are TGTGCCAGCAGCCAAGTCCGAGCGTACCAAGAGACCCAGTACTTC.

This clonotype was detected ten times or more. The chain has TRBV12-3 or TRBV12-4 and TRBJ2-2; D is uncertain. V was clipped by 6 bases and J by 6 bases, with 14 bases between them. CDR3 length: 14 amino acids. CDR3 DNA sequence: TGTGCCAGCAGCCCGATTAGCAGACCCGGGGAGCTGTTTTTT. Translation: CASSPISRPGELFF.

This clonotype was counted many times. The chain has TRBV7-3 and TRBJ1-6, with D perhaps matching TRBD1 (5 bases). This CDR3 has 16 residues. V shed 1 base and J shed 7 bases, with 14 bases lying between them. The V gene's germline CDR1 is SGHTA and CDR2 FQGTGA. For the CDR3, the DNA is TGTGCCAGCAGCTTAAAGTCAGGGAGGACAAATTCACCCCTCCACTTT. Protein product: CASSLKSGRTNSPLHF. Full variable domain (outside the CDR3, taken from reference TRBV7-3 and TRBJ1-6): GAGVSQTPSNKVTEKGKYVELRCDPISGHTALYWYRQSLGQGPEFLIYFQGTGAADDSGLPNDRFFAVRPEGSVSTLKIQRTERGDSAVYLCASSLKSGRTNSPLHFGNGTRLTVT.

This clonotype showed up many times. V usage is TRBV28 and J usage is TRBJ2-7; D remains ambiguous. CDR3 size: 15 residues. V lost 6 bases, J lost 4 bases, and 19 bases lay in between. CDR1 is MDHEN and CDR2 is SYDVKM in the germline V gene. Here the CDR3 reads CASRSFLSLGYEQYF. In DNA, the CDR3 is TGTGCCAGCAGGTCTTTTCTTTCCCTGGGGTACGAGCAGTACTTC.

The genes are TRBV4-1 and TRBJ2-3, with no clear D. The CDR3 covers 15 residues. Per the germline V gene, CDR1 is MGHRA and CDR2 is YSYEKL. The V end lost 0 bases, the J end lost 2 bases, and 9 bases lay between the germline ends. The chain's CDR3 is CASSQDLGITDTQYF. In nucleotides, the CDR3 is TGCGCCAGCAGCCAAGATTTAGGGATCACAGATACGCAGTATTTT.

At least ten counts were recorded for this clonotype. The chain is built from TRBV10-3 and TRBJ2-3, with no clear D. In germline, CDR1 is ENHRY, CDR2 SYGVKD. There are 17 residues in the CDR3. V was pared by 4 bases and J by 3 bases, with 20 bases between. CDR3 sequence: CAISGEVVQGFTDTQYF. As DNA, the CDR3 is TGTGCCATCAGTGGAGAGGTCGTCCAAGGGTTTACAGATACGCAGTATTTT.

This clonotype came up many times. The chain employs TRBV28 and TRBJ2-3; 7 bases match TRBD2. The V and J ends lost 4 bases and 3 bases, in that order; junction bases with no gene match: 10. This CDR3 has 16 residues. CDR1 MDHEN and CDR2 SYDVKM come from the germline V gene. CDR3 nucleotides: TGTGCCAGCAGTTCCTCGGCGGGAGAGAATACAGATACGCAGTATTTT. Amino acid sequence: CASSSSAGENTDTQYF.

Notes on this clonotype: Being one base from a much bigger clone, this may be a read error. The gene calls are TRBV7-9 and TRBJ1-1; tentatively, D is TRBD1 (5 bases). The germline V and J ends were trimmed by 5 bases and 9 bases, with 19 bases remaining between them. The CDR3 spans 14 residues. CDR1 and CDR2 (germline): SEHNR, FQNEAQ (reference sequence). This chain's CDR3 is CASSQLQGRTKAFF. DNA of the CDR3: TGTGCCAGCAGCCAACTTCAGGGTAGGACTAAAGCTTTCTTT.

This clonotype was counted ten times or more. The J gene is TRBJ2-7, the V gene TRBV7-3, with TRBD2 identical over 7 bases. The CDR3 contains 16 residues. Germline CDR1 is SGHTA and CDR2 is FQGTGA. With V trimmed by 0 bases and J by 3 bases, 8 bases remained unmatched. CDR3 bases: TGTGCCAGCAGCTTAACCAAGGGGACTACAATCTACGAGCAGTACTTC. It translates to CASSLTKGTTIYEQYF.

This clonotype was seen at least ten times. V usage is TRBV11-2 and J usage is TRBJ1-4; no clear D gene. Between the trimmed V and J ends, which lost 1 base and 6 bases, there was a span of 9 bases. Germline values: CDR1 SGHAT, CDR2 FQNNGV. The CDR3 sequence is 14 residues long. The CDR3 DNA reads TGTGCCAGCAGCTTAGCGCCCGCGGATGAAAAACTGTTTTTT. Residues: CASSLAPADEKLFF.

V is TRBV19 and J is TRBJ1-1, with a possible D match to TRBD1 (6 bases). The germline CDR1 and CDR2 sequences are LNHDA and SQIVND (reference sequence). Trimming stripped 1 base from V and 0 bases from J, with 15 bases between. The CDR3 runs 17 residues. The CDR3 reads CASSIAVTGFMNTEAFF. As DNA, the CDR3 is TGTGCCAGTAGTATAGCGGTAACAGGGTTTATGAACACTGAAGCTTTCTTT.

This clonotype showed up many times. This sequence joins TRBV11-2 and TRBJ2-1, with D unclear. The CDR3 runs 14 residues. Deletions cut 0 bases from V and 4 bases from J, with 7 bases between. Looked up from germline, CDR1 is SGHAT and CDR2 is FQNNGV. The CDR3 sequence: CASSLDLGYNEQFF. The CDR3, as DNA: TGTGCCAGCAGCTTAGATCTCGGTTACAATGAGCAGTTCTTC.

This clonotype was recorded at least ten times. The rearrangement links TRBV12-5 to TRBJ1-2, with D possibly being TRBD1 (5 bases). The germline gives CDR1 LGHNT, CDR2 FRNRAP. The CDR3 is 13 amino acids. V was clipped by 6 bases and J by 6 bases, with 14 bases between them. The CDR3 sequence is CASGPGGLDGYTF. CDR3 bases: TGTGCTAGTGGCCCGGGGGGGTTGGATGGCTACACCTTC.

This clonotype was counted at least ten times. This rearrangement joins TRBV7-9 to TRBJ2-1, with 9 bases lining up with TRBD2. The CDR3 has 20 residues. V lost 2 bases and J lost 0; bases outside the gene matches: 14. Per the germline V gene, CDR1 is SEHNR and CDR2 is FQNEAQ (reference sequence). DNA for the CDR3: TGTGCCAGCAGCTTATATCTTCGGGCTAGCGGGAAAAGCTCCTACAATGAGCAGTTCTTC. Protein: CASSLYLRASGKSSYNEQFF.

This clonotype has only a few counts. The V gene is TRBV27, the J gene TRBJ2-3, with D perhaps being TRBD1 or TRBD2 (5 bases each). This CDR3 is 13 amino acids long. CDR1 MNHEY and CDR2 SMNVEV come from the germline V gene (reference sequence). Trimming stripped 5 bases from V and 1 base from J, with 7 bases between. CDR3 sequence: CASSRGRTDTQYF. CDR3 DNA: TGTGCCAGCAGTAGGGGACGCACAGATACGCAGTATTTT.